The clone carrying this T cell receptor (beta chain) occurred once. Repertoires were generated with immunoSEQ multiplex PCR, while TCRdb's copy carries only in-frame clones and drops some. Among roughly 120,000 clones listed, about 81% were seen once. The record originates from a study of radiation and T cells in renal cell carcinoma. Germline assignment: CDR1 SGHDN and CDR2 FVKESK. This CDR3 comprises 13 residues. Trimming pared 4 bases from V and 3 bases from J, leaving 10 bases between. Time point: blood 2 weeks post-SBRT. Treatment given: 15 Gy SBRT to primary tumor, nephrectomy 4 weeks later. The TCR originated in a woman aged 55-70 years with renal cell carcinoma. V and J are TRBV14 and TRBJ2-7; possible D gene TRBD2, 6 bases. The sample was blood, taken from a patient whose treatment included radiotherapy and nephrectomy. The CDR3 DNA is TGTGCCAGCAGCCGCCGGGAGTACTACGAGCAGTACTTC. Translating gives CASSRREYYEQYF.